The 25 T cell receptor beta chains given below trace back to one sample, sequenced in a study of T cells after yellow fever vaccination. Each CDR3 protein gets one entry after TCRdb re-called the 5' RACE reads with MiXCR. The top ten hold 20% to 25% of the sample, which has a few hundred thousand distinct CDR3 sequences, roughly 4.3% seen once. The sequencing used PBMCs, collected 5 days after the yellow fever booster vaccination. The origin of the receptors is a man between 18 and 35 years old who received the YFV17D yellow fever vaccine.

The chain has TRBV4-1 and TRBJ2-2; D is ambiguous. Per germline, CDR1 MGHRA and CDR2 YSYEKL. V was shortened by 8 bases and J by 8 bases, with 9 bases between the two germline ends. The CDR3 is 11 amino acids. CDR3 region: CASGTRGELFF. The CDR3 DNA sequence: TGCGCCAGCGGTACTCGGGGGGAGCTGTTTTTT.

This clonotype appeared many times. V gene TRBV20-1 combines with J gene TRBJ2-3; 8 positions agree with TRBD1. V was clipped by 3 bases and J by 1 base; unmatched bases: 0. CDR3 size: 13 residues. Looked up from germline, CDR1 is DFQATT and CDR2 is SNEGSKA (reference sequence). CDR3 nucleotide sequence: TGCAGTGCTAGGACAGGGGGCACAGATACGCAGTATTTT. This sequence encodes CSARTGGTDTQYF.

The rearrangement uses TRBV28 and TRBJ2-4; TRBD1 agrees at 8 bases. CDR1 is MDHEN and CDR2 is SYDVKM in the germline V gene. This CDR3 has 13 amino acids. After removal of 6 bases from V and 5 bases from J, the junction contained 3 bases not matched to a gene. CDR3 sequence (DNA): TGTGCCAGCAGCCCGGGACAGGAAAACATTCAGTACTTC. Residues: CASSPGQENIQYF.

This clonotype has just one count. Just one base apart from a much larger clone, this may be a read error. This sequence joins TRBV6-5 and TRBJ1-2; D gene unclear. This CDR3 spans 15 amino acids. Germline loops: CDR1 MNHEY, CDR2 SVGAGI. The V and J ends lost 0 bases and 6 bases respectively, with 14 bases between them. The CDR3 DNA follows: TGTGCCAGCAGTTACTCCCACGGAGGGCTGGATGGCTACACCTTC. Residues: CASSYSHGGLDGYTF.

In this sample, this clonotype turned up a few times. The chain combines TRBV20-1 with TRBJ1-1, with a possible D match to TRBD1 (5 bases). Deletions cut 1 base from V and 10 bases from J, with 19 bases between. The CDR3 has 14 residues. The germline gives CDR1 DFQATT, CDR2 SNEGSKA (reference sequence). The DNA of the CDR3 is TGCAGTGCTAGAGGTGGTAGGGGCGTCGCCCGAGCTTTCTTT. This translates into CSARGGRGVARAFF.

The V call is TRBV28, the J call TRBJ2-1, with unresolved D. V was clipped by 5 bases and J by 11 bases, with 10 bases between them. There are 11 residues in the CDR3. CDR1 is MDHEN and CDR2 is SYDVKM in the germline V gene. The DNA of the CDR3 is TGTGCCAGCAGTCCGGGCATCAAGCAGTTCTTC. Encoded protein: CASSPGIKQFF.

This clonotype has at least ten counts. This chain joins TRBV5-5 and TRBJ1-6, with D possibly matching TRBD1 (5 bases). The V gene lost 7 bases and the J gene lost 0 bases, with 11 bases spanning the gap. There are 15 residues in the CDR3. In germline, CDR1 is SGHKS, CDR2 YYEKEE (reference sequence). CDR3 in amino acids: CASGAGGSYNSPLHF. DNA of the CDR3: TGTGCCAGCGGAGCGGGGGGCTCCTATAATTCACCCCTCCACTTT. Full variable domain (missing parts from reference TRBV5-5 and TRBJ1-6): DAGVTQSPTHLIKTRGQQVTLRCSPISGHKSVSWYQQVLGQGPQFIFQYYEKEERGRGNFPDRFSARQFPNYSSELNVNALLLGDSALYLCASGAGGSYNSPLHFGNGTRLTVT.

The CDR3 is CASSLSWVGETQYF. In DNA, the CDR3 is TGTGCCAGCAGTTTATCGTGGGTGGGGGAGACCCAGTACTTC. This sequence joins TRBV27 and TRBJ2-5, with no clear D. Looked up from germline, CDR1 is MNHEY and CDR2 is SMNVEV (reference sequence). The V and J ends lost 0 bases and 5 bases respectively, with 10 bases between them. The CDR3 sequence is 14 residues long.

This clonotype was detected ten times or more. This sequence joins TRBV5-1 and TRBJ2-2, with 7 bases fitting TRBD2. Germline lookup yields CDR1 SGHRS and CDR2 YFSETQ. V gave up 4 bases and J gave up 6 bases; unmatched junction bases: 9. This CDR3 contains 15 residues. Here the CDR3 DNA reads TGCGCCAGCAGCGGCTCCCGGGGGGAATCCGGGGAGCTGTTTTTT. Amino acids: CASSGSRGESGELFF.

The chain joins TRBV7-2 to TRBJ2-5; no clear D. There are 14 residues in the CDR3. The ends were cut back, 3 bases at V and 2 bases at J, with 10 bases in the middle. In germline, CDR1 is SGHTA, CDR2 FQGNSA. The CDR3 nucleotides are TGTGCCAGCAGCTTCCAGGCTTCACAAGAGACCCAGTACTTC. Translated, it gives CASSFQASQETQYF.

This clonotype was counted only a few times. This sequence joins TRBV20-1 and TRBJ2-3, with D perhaps TRBD1 or TRBD2 (6 bases each). Between the trimmed V and J ends, which lost 6 bases and 14 bases, there was a span of 27 bases. This CDR3 spans 14 amino acids. Germline V gives CDR1 DFQATT, CDR2 SNEGSKA (reference sequence). The CDR3 region is CSAPGGFGVRLPYF. As DNA, the CDR3 is TGCAGTGCCCCCGGGGGCTTCGGGGTTCGTCTCCCGTATTTT.

The V call is TRBV6-6, the J call TRBJ2-5; 9 bases match TRBD2. Per the germline V gene, CDR1 is MNHNY and CDR2 is SVGAGI (reference sequence). The CDR3 has 15 amino acids. The ends lost 8 bases at V and 2 bases at J; junction bases unmatched: 9. The CDR3 region has the DNA TGTGCCAGCTCTAAGGGACTAGCCGGACAAGAGACCCAGTACTTC. This sequence encodes CASSKGLAGQETQYF.

The chain couples TRBV28 to TRBJ2-7, with TRBD1 matching 7 bases. Germline assignment: CDR1 MDHEN and CDR2 SYDVKM. V shed 9 bases and J 4 bases; nucleotides not matched to a gene: 12. The CDR3 contains 14 residues. The CDR3 nucleotides are TGTGCCAGTGTTCAAGGGACAGCCAAATACGAGCAGTACTTC. Translation gives CASVQGTAKYEQYF.

This clonotype was counted between two and nine times. The chain recombines TRBV12-3 or TRBV12-4 with TRBJ2-5, with TRBD1 identical over 7 bases. The CDR3 consists of 16 residues. V lost 6 bases, J lost 1 base, and 11 bases stayed unmatched. As DNA, the CDR3 is TGTGCCAGCAGCCCGAGCAGGGGACAGCTCCAAGAGACCCAGTACTTC. This translates into CASSPSRGQLQETQYF.

This clonotype turned up a few times. This chain uses TRBV24-1 with TRBJ2-3, with 8 bases identical to TRBD2. Per germline, CDR1 KGHDR and CDR2 SFDVKD. Germline trimming cut 5 bases from V and 5 bases from J; bases unmatched to any gene: 14. The CDR3 extends over 17 amino acids. The CDR3 bases are TGTGCCACCAGTGCTCCTTCCGGGACTAGTGATATAGATACGCAGTATTTT. Its translation: CATSAPSGTSDIDTQYF.

The chain is built from TRBV4-3 and TRBJ2-3; unclear D gene. Germline CDR1 is LGHNA and CDR2 is YSLEER. This CDR3 spans 16 amino acids. V was trimmed by 4 bases and J by 0 bases, leaving 14 bases between them. The CDR3 bases are TGCGCCAGCAGCCCAGCCCCACCCCATAGCACAGATACGCAGTATTTT. Translation gives CASSPAPPHSTDTQYF.

This chain connects TRBV5-1 to TRBJ2-7; D possibly uses TRBD1 or TRBD2 (5 bases each). Germline V gene data show CDR1 as SGHRS and CDR2 as YFSETQ. This CDR3 is 14 amino acids long. Trimming took off 1 base at V and 2 bases at J, with 10 bases between the two ends. The DNA for the CDR3 is TGCGCCAGCAGCTTGAGCCCGGGGCCCTACGAGCAGTACGTC. This codes for CASSLSPGPYEQYV.

The V call is TRBV9, the J call TRBJ2-3; D may correspond to TRBD1 or TRBD2 (6 bases each). CDR3 length: 17 residues. Trimming left V 4 bases short and J 4 bases short, with 22 bases between. CDR1 is SGDLS and CDR2 is YYNGEE in the germline V gene. CDR3 bases: TGTGCCAGCAGCCTAGAGGGGACGGGGGCCGGGCCAGATACGCAGTATTTT. It yields the protein CASSLEGTGAGPDTQYF.

The rearrangement joins TRBV7-8 to TRBJ1-5; no clear D gene. The germline V gene has CDR1 SGHVS and CDR2 FQNEAQ. Trimming removed 2 bases at V and 5 bases at J, with 7 bases between. The CDR3 extends over 13 amino acids. The CDR3 DNA is TGTGCCAGCAGCTTAAGGTTCGATCAGCCCCAGCATTTT. Translating gives CASSLRFDQPQHF. Using reference TRBV7-8 and TRBJ1-5 for the parts outside the CDR3, the full variable domain is GAGVSQSPRYKVAKRGQDVALRCDPISGHVSLFWYQQALGQGPEFLTYFQNEAQLDKSGLPSDRFFAERPEGSVSTLKIQRTQQEDSAVYLCASSLRFDQPQHFGDGTRLSIL.

This clonotype was picked up many times. V gene TRBV5-1 combines with J gene TRBJ1-1, with D possibly being TRBD1 (5 bases). The CDR3 runs 15 residues. Trimming pared 4 bases from V and 0 bases from J, leaving 13 bases between. Germline values: CDR1 SGHRS, CDR2 YFSETQ. The CDR3 bases are TGCGCCAGCAGCCTGCTGGCAGGGATGAACACTGAAGCTTTCTTT. Its translation: CASSLLAGMNTEAFF. The full variable domain, its missing parts supplied by reference TRBV5-1 and TRBJ1-1, is KAGVTQTPRYLIKTRGQQVTLSCSPISGHRSVSWYQQTPGQGLQFLFEYFSETQRNKGNFPGRFSGRQFSNSRSEMNVSTLELGDSALYLCASSLLAGMNTEAFFGQGTRLTVV.

This sequence joins TRBV19 and TRBJ1-1, with no clear D. V lost 11 bases and J lost 1, with 11 bases in between. The CDR3 totals 12 residues. Germline assignment: CDR1 LNHDA and CDR2 SQIVND (reference sequence). In nucleotides, the CDR3 is TGTGCCTCCCGGGCCGGGAACACTGAAGCTTTCTTT. Translating gives CASRAGNTEAFF.

The chain has TRBV10-3 and TRBJ1-4, with 10 bases lining up with TRBD1. V shed 0 bases and J 1 base; nucleotides not matched to a gene: 8. Per germline, CDR1 ENHRY and CDR2 SYGVKD. This CDR3 region has 19 residues. CDR3 sequence: CAISESKRQGAGTNEKLFF. The CDR3 DNA follows: TGTGCCATCAGTGAGTCTAAGCGACAGGGGGCCGGAACTAATGAAAAACTGTTTTTT.

This clonotype has more than one count but fewer than ten. This chain connects TRBV24-1 to TRBJ1-2; D perhaps matches TRBD1 (5 bases). Trimming took off 1 base at V and 4 bases at J, with 9 bases between the two ends. Per germline, CDR1 KGHDR and CDR2 SFDVKD. The CDR3 has 14 residues. The CDR3 DNA is TGTGCCACCAGTGATTTTCCAGGGAGCTATGGCTACACCTTC. It translates to CATSDFPGSYGYTF.

This clonotype was counted between two and nine times. V usage is TRBV11-2 and J usage is TRBJ1-1; 8 bases fit TRBD1. The CDR3 has 15 residues. Germline V gene data show CDR1 as SGHAT and CDR2 as FQNNGV. Trimming removed 0 bases from V and 10 bases from J; junction bases left unmatched: 10. In DNA, the CDR3 is TGTGCCAGCAGCTTAGATCACAGGGGGATTCGTAGAGCTTTCTTT. Its protein is CASSLDHRGIRRAFF.

This clonotype occurred a few times. The chain links TRBV4-2 to TRBJ2-1; 16 bases align to TRBD2. V lost 4 bases to trimming and J lost 7 bases; unmatched junction nucleotides: 4. CDR1 LGHNA and CDR2 YNFKEQ come from the germline V gene. The CDR3 contains 16 residues. CDR3 region: CASSRSGLAGGNEQFF. The CDR3 region has the DNA TGTGCCAGCAGCCGTTCGGGACTAGCGGGGGGGAATGAGCAGTTCTTC.